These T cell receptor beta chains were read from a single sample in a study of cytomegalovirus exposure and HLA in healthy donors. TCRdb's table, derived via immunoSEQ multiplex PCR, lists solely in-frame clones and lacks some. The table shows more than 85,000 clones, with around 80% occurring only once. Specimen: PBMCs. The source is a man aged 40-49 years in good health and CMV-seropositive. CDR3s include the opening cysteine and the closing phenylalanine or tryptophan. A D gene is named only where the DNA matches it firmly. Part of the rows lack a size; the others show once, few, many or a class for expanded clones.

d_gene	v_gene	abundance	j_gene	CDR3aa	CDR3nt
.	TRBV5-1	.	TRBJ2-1	CASRSSWGAYNEQFF	TGCGCCAGCAGATCCTCGTGGGGGGCCTACAATGAGCAGTTCTTC
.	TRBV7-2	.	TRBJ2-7	CASSSLADEQYF	TGTGCCAGCAGCTCCCTGGCCGACGAGCAGTACTTC
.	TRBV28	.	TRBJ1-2	CASSPHRVAYYGYTF	TGTGCCAGCAGTCCCCACAGGGTTGCCTACTATGGCTACACCTTC
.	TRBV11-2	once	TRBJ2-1	CASSLGEAWRSNEQFF	TGTGCCAGCAGCTTAGGGGAGGCGTGGAGATCCAATGAGCAGTTCTTC
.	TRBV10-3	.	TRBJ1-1	CAIRAEGSGTEAFF	TGTGCCATCAGGGCGGAGGGAAGTGGCACTGAAGCTTTCTTT
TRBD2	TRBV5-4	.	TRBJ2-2	CASRARGGTGELFF	TGTGCCAGCAGGGCCCGCGGGGGGACCGGGGAGCTGTTTTTT
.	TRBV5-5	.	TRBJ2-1	CASSRTGVRDNEQFF	TGTGCCAGCAGCCGGACGGGGGTCCGCGACAATGAGCAGTTCTTC
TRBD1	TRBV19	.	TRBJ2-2	CASSIKDRGLYTGELFF	TGTGCCAGTAGTATCAAGGACAGGGGATTATACACCGGGGAGCTGTTTTTT
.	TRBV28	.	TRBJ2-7	CASSLPRGRFDEQYF	TGTGCCAGCAGTTTACCCAGGGGAAGGTTCGACGAGCAGTACTTC
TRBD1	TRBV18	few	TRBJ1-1	CASSPQGAHTEAFF	TGTGCCAGCTCACCACAGGGGGCTCACACTGAAGCTTTCTTT
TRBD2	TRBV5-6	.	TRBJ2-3	CASRRGLAGVTDTQYF	TGTGCCAGCAGACGTGGACTAGCGGGGGTCACAGATACGCAGTATTTT
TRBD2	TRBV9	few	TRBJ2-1	CASSVSSSGRIDEQFF	TGTGCCAGCAGCGTAAGTTCCAGCGGGAGGATAGATGAGCAGTTCTTC
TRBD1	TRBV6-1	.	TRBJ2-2	CASRGQGAGELFF	TGTGCCAGCAGAGGACAGGGGGCCGGGGAGCTGTTTTTT
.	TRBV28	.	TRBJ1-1	CASSRGVYTEAFF	TGTGCCAGCAGCCGCGGGGTTTACACTGAAGCTTTCTTT
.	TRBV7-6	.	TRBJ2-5	CASSLTQGETQYF	TGTGCCAGCAGCTTAACGCAGGGAGAGACCCAGTACTTC
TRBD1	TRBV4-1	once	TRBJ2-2	CASSQGTGVTGELFF	TGCGCCAGCAGCCAAGGTACAGGGGTCACCGGGGAGCTGTTTTTT
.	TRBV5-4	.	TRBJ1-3	CASSLYTGSGNTIYF	TGTGCCAGCAGCTTGTATACCGGCTCTGGAAACACCATATATTTT
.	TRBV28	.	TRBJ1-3	CASSILQVLSGNTIYF	TGTGCCAGCAGTATCCTACAGGTCCTCTCTGGAAACACCATATATTTT
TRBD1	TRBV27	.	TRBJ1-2	CASSSGTAPSNYGYTF	TGTGCCAGCAGTTCCGGGACAGCGCCTTCCAACTATGGCTACACCTTC
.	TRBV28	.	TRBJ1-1	CASSLERRTEAFF	TGTGCCAGCAGTTTAGAGAGGCGCACTGAAGCTTTCTTT
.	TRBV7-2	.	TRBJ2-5	CASSSGGRSEETQYF	TGTGCCAGCAGCTCGGGGGGCAGATCCGAAGAGACCCAGTACTTC
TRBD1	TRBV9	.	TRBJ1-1	CASSASGGPGGEAFF	TGTGCCAGCAGCGCCTCAGGGGGCCCAGGGGGTGAAGCTTTCTTT
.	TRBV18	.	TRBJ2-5	CASSPLKGAGKTQYF	TGTGCCAGCTCACCACTTAAGGGGGCGGGGAAGACCCAGTACTTC
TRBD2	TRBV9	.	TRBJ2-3	CASSVATGLTDTQYF	TGTGCCAGCAGCGTAGCTACGGGACTAACAGATACGCAGTATTTT
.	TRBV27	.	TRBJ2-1	CASSSVSYYNEQFF	TGTGCCAGCAGTTCGGTTTCCTACTACAATGAGCAGTTCTTC
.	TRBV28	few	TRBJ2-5	CASSAPGSMKTQYF	TGTGCCAGCAGTGCTCCCGGGAGTATGAAGACCCAGTACTTC
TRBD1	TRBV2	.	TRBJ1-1	CASSEDRGRTEAFF	TGTGCCAGCAGTGAGGACAGGGGGAGGACTGAAGCTTTCTTT
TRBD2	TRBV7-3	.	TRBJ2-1	CASSLTGSGGYNEQFF	TGTGCCAGCAGCTTAACGGGGAGCGGGGGGTATAATGAGCAGTTCTTC
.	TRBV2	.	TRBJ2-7	CASSESRGREQYF	TGTGCCAGCAGTGAAAGCAGGGGTCGCGAGCAGTACTTC
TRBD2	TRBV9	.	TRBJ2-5	CASSVAGREQETQYF	TGTGCCAGCAGCGTAGCTGGGAGGGAACAAGAGACCCAGTACTTC
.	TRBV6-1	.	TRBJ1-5	CASSEFMSNQPQHF	TGTGCCAGCAGTGAATTTATGAGCAATCAGCCCCAGCATTTT